This T cell receptor beta chain was identified during a study of shared clonotypes between healthy human individuals. The assay was immunoSEQ multiplex PCR, and TCRdb's table has in-frame clones only and misses some. The table includes 550,000 to 750,000 clones, about 92% detected once. Terminally differentiated effector memory CD45RA+ cells were excluded by CCR7 positive selection of CD45RO-negative cells. The source material was naive CD8+ T cells sorted from blood. The TCR originated in a man aged 30-40 years in good health.

CDR3 loop: CASSSGQASYNEQFF. The CDR3 DNA follows: TGTGCCAGCAGCTCCGGACAGGCAAGTTACAATGAGCAGTTCTTC. The gene calls are TRBV7-3 and TRBJ2-1; 7 nucleotides agree with TRBD1. The CDR3 contains 15 residues. The V gene end was trimmed by 4 bases and the J gene end by 4 bases; junction bases not matched to a gene: 7. Germline lookup yields CDR1 SGHTA and CDR2 FQGTGA.